Listed below are T cell receptor beta chains from one sample, sequenced in a study of cytomegalovirus exposure and HLA in healthy donors. Clones were read by immunoSEQ multiplex PCR, and TCRdb kept only the in-frame ones, dropping some. The sample lists approximately 140,000 clones, 65% to 80% seen once, with 8.8% in the top ten. Sample: PBMCs. The receptors were sampled from a woman in her 50s in good health and CMV-seropositive. Both conserved end residues are part of each CDR3. The D gene is left open where the match is weak. Clone size appears in some rows only: once, few, many, or a class for an expanded clone.

>TRBD1|NA|TRBJ1-4|TRBV27
TGTGCCAGCAGTCCTAGCCCGGACAGGGGGCGACGAAAACTGTTTTTT
CASSPSPDRGRRKLFF
>NA|NA|TRBJ1-1|TRBV25-1
TGTGCCAGCAAGCCACAGGGTAGGGACACTGAAGCTTTCTTT
CASKPQGRDTEAFF
>TRBD1|once|TRBJ2-2|TRBV5-1
TGCGCCAGCAGCTTGGCCCCGGTCGGGACAGCTAACACCGGGGAGCTGTTTTTT
CASSLAPVGTANTGELFF
>NA|once|TRBJ2-5|TRBV30
TGTGCCTGGAGTTGGACTCTCCAAGAGACCCAGTACTTC
CAWSWTLQETQYF
>NA|NA|TRBJ1-1|TRBV5-5
TGTGCCAGCAGCCGGGAGGGGGACGGTGAAGCTTTCTTT
CASSREGDGEAFF
>NA|NA|TRBJ1-1|TRBV7-2
TGTGCCAGCAGTATAGGGGCGAACACTGAAGCTTTCTTT
CASSIGANTEAFF
>NA|NA|TRBJ2-7|TRBV21-1
TGTGCCAGCAGCAAAAAAAGAAGGACAGTTTGGTGCGAGCAGTACTTC
CASSKKRRTVWCEQYF
>TRBD1|NA|TRBJ2-4|TRBV7-3
TGTGCCAGCAGCCCTCGAGGACCCGGGACAGGGGCCAACATTCAGTACTTC
CASSPRGPGTGANIQYF
>NA|once|TRBJ1-1|TRBV9
TGTGCCAGCAGCGTAAATCTGGAGGGTTCTGAAGCTTTCTTT
CASSVNLEGSEAFF
>TRBD1|once|TRBJ1-5|TRBV5-1
TGCGCCAGCAGGAACGGACAGGAGCAAAATCAGCCCCAGCATTTT
CASRNGQEQNQPQHF
>NA|NA|TRBJ1-4|TRBV28
TGTGCCAGCAAAGTCCCAGGGTCTGGCGAAAAACTGTTTTTT
CASKVPGSGEKLFF
>NA|few|TRBJ1-4|TRBV7-9
TGTGCCAGCAGGCTTAGAACAGCAGAGGGAAAACTGTTTTTT
CASRLRTAEGKLFF
>TRBD1|NA|TRBJ2-1|TRBV19
TGTGCCAGTAGTATTGAGGGACAGTCCTACAATGAGCAGTTCTTC
CASSIEGQSYNEQFF
>NA|few|TRBJ1-2|TRBV5-5
TGTGCCAGCAGCTTGAGCCCTAACTATGGCTACACCTTC
CASSLSPNYGYTF
>NA|NA|TRBJ2-7|TRBV28
TGTGCCAGCAGTCCGGGGACCTACGAGCAGTACTTC
CASSPGTYEQYF
>NA|NA|TRBJ1-1|TRBV7-9
TGTGCCAGCAGCCAAGGGGTCGCTGAAGCTTTCTTT
CASSQGVAEAFF
>NA|few|TRBJ1-1|TRBV4-3
TGCGCCAGCAGCCAATTCATGAACACTGAAGCTTTCTTT
CASSQFMNTEAFF
>NA|once|TRBJ1-2|TRBV6-1
TGTGCCACTTCACCCGGGGACTATGGCTACACCTTC
CATSPGDYGYTF
>NA|few|TRBJ1-1|TRBV5-1
TGCGCCAGCAGCCCGAACCCCGCAGTCATGAACACTGAAGCTTTCTTT
CASSPNPAVMNTEAFF
>TRBD2|NA|TRBJ2-1|TRBV6-4
TGTGCCAGCAGTCCCACTAGCGGGGGGGCCCATGAGCAGTTCTTC
CASSPTSGGAHEQFF
>TRBD1|NA|TRBJ1-5|TRBV27
TGTGCCAGCAGCGGACAGGGGAATCAGCCCCAGCATTTT
CASSGQGNQPQHF
>NA|once|TRBJ1-2|TRBV11-2
TGTGCCAGCAGCCCTGGCTCCCTCGATGGCTACACCTTC
CASSPGSLDGYTF
>NA|once|TRBJ1-2|TRBV7-3
TGTGCCAGCAGCTTAACTGGCACAGATGGCTACACCTTC
CASSLTGTDGYTF
>NA|NA|TRBJ2-2|TRBV30
TGTGCCTCTCCCGGGGATCGGAACACCGGGGAGCTGTTTTTT
CASPGDRNTGELFF
>TRBD1|NA|TRBJ1-1|TRBV11-3
TGTGCCAGCAGTGCCGGGACAGGGGGCCCGGACACTGAAGCTTTCTTT
CASSAGTGGPDTEAFF
>NA|NA|TRBJ2-1|TRBV7-6
TGTGCCAGCAGCTTAGCGGCAGGGTCGTACAATGAGCAGTTCTTC
CASSLAAGSYNEQFF
>NA|NA|TRBJ1-2|TRBV6-5
TGTGCCAGCAGCACGGGACTCTTTAACTATGGCTACACCTTC
CASSTGLFNYGYTF
>TRBD1|NA|TRBJ2-7|TRBV6-5
TGTGCCAGCAGTTACCGTACAGGGGACGAGCAGTACTTC
CASSYRTGDEQYF
>TRBD1|NA|TRBJ2-2|TRBV6-4
TGTGCCAGCAGTAGAGACAGGGGAAACGGGGAGCTGTTTTTT
CASSRDRGNGELFF
>NA|NA|TRBJ2-2|TRBV28
TGTGCCAGCACCCAGTCGGGAAGCGGGGAGCTGTTTTTT
CASTQSGSGELFF
>NA|NA|TRBJ1-1|TRBV30
TGTGCCTGGAGGGGGAGGGACGCTGAAGCTTTCTTT
CAWRGRDAEAFF